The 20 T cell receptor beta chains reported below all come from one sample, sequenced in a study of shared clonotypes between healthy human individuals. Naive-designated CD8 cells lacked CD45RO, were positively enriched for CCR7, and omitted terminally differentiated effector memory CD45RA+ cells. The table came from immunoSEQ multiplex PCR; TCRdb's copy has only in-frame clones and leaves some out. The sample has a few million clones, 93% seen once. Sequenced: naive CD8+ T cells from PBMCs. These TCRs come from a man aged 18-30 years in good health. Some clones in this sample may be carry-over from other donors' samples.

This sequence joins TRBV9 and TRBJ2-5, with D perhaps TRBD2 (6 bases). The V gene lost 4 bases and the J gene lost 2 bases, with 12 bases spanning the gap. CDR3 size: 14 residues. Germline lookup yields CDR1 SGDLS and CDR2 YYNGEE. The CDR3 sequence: CASSLPGTQETQYF. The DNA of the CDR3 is TGTGCCAGCAGCTTACCGGGGACTCAAGAGACCCAGTACTTC.

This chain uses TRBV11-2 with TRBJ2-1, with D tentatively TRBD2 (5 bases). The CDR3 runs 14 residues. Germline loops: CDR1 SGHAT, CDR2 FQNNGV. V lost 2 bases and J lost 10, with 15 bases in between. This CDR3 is CASSLYRGTYEQFF. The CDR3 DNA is TGTGCCAGCAGCTTATATCGGGGAACTTACGAGCAGTTCTTC. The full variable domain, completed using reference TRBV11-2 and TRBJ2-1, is EAGVAQSPRYKIIEKRQSVAFWCNPISGHATLYWYQQILGQGPKLLIQFQNNGVVDDSQLPKDRFSAERLKGVDSTLKIQPAKLEDSAVYLCASSLYRGTYEQFFGPGTRLTVL.

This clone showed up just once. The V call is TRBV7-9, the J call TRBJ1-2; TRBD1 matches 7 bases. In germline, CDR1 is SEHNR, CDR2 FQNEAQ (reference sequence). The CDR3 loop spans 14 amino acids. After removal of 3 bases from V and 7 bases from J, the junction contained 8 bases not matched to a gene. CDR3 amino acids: CASSFRQGDAGYTF. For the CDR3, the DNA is TGTGCCAGCAGCTTTCGACAGGGTGATGCTGGCTACACCTTC. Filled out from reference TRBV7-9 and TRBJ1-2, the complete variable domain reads DTGVSQNPRHKITKRGQNVTFRCDPISEHNRLYWYRQTLGQGPEFLTYFQNEAQLEKSRLLSDRFSAERPKGSFSTLEIQRTEQGDSAMYLCASSFRQGDAGYTFGSGTRLTVV.

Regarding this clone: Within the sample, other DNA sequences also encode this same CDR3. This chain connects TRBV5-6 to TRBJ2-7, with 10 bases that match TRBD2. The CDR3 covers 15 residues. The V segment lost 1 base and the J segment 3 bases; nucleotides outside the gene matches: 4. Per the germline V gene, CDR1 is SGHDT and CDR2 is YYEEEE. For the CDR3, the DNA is TGTGCCAGCAGCTTGTCCCTAGCGGGAGACTACGAGCAGTACTTC. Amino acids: CASSLSLAGDYEQYF.

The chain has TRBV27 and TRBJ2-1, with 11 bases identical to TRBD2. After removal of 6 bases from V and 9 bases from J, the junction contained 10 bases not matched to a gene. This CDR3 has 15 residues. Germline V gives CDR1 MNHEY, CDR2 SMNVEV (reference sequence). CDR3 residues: CASRTRLAGYFEQFF. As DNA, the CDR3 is TGTGCCAGCAGGACCCGACTAGCGGGATATTTTGAGCAGTTCTTC.

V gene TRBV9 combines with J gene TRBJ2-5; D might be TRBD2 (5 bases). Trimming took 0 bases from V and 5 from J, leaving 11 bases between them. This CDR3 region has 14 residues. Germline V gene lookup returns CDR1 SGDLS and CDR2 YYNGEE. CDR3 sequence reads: CASSVVEGPETQYF. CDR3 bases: TGTGCCAGCAGCGTAGTAGAGGGCCCCGAGACCCAGTACTTC.

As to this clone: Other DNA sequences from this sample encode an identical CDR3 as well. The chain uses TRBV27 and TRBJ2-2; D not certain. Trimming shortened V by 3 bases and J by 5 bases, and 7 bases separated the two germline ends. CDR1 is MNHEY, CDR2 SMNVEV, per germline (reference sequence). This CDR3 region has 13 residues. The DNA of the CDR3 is TGTGCCAGCAGTTTTGGAGTTACCGGGGAGCTGTTTTTT. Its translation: CASSFGVTGELFF.

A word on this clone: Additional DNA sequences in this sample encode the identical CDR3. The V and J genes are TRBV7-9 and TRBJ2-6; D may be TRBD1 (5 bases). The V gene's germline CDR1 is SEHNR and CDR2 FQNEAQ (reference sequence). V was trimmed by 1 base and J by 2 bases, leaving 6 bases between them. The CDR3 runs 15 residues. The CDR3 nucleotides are TGTGCCAGCAGCTTAGTAGGGGCTGGGGCCAACGTCCTGACTTTC. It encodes CASSLVGAGANVLTF.

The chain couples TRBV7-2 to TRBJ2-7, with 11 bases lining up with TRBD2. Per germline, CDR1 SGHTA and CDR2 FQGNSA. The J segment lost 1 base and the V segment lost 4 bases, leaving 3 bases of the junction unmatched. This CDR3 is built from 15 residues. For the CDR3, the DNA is TGTGCCAGCAGCTCGACTAGCGGGAAATCCTACGAGCAGTACTTC. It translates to CASSSTSGKSYEQYF.

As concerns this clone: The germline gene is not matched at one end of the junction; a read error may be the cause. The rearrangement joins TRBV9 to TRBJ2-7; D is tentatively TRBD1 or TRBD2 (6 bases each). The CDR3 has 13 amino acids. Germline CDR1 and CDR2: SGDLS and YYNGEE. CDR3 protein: CASSVAGKGGKHF. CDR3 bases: TGTGCCAGCAGCGTAGCTGGGAAAGGGGGGAAGCACTTC.

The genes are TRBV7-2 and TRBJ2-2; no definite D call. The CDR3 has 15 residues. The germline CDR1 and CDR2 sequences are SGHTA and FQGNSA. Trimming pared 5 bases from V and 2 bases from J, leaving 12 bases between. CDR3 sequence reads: CASSNRKSNTGELFF. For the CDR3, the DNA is TGTGCCAGCAGCAACCGGAAATCCAACACCGGGGAGCTGTTTTTT.

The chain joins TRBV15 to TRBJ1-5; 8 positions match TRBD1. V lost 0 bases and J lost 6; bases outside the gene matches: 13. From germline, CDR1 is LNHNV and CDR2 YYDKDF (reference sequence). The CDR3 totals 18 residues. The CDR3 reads CATSRDTWNRGASQPQHF. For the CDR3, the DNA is TGTGCCACCAGCAGAGACACTTGGAACAGGGGGGCGAGTCAGCCCCAGCATTTT.

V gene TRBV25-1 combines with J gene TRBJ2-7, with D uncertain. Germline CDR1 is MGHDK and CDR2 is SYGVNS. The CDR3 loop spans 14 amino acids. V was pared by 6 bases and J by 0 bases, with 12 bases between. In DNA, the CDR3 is TGTGCCAGCAGCCAGAGTATTCCCTCCTACGAGCAGTACTTC. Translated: CASSQSIPSYEQYF.

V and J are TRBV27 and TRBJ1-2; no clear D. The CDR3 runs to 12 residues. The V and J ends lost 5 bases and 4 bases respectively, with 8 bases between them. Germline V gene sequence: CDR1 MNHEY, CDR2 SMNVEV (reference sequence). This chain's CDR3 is CASSNRGYGYTF. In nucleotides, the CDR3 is TGTGCCAGCAGTAACCGGGGCTATGGCTACACCTTC.

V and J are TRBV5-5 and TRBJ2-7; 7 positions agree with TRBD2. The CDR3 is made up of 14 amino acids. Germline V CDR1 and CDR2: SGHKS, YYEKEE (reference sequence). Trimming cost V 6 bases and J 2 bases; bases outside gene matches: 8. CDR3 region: CASNVAGTTYEQYF. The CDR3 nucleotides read TGTGCCAGCAACGTTGCGGGGACTACCTACGAGCAGTACTTC.

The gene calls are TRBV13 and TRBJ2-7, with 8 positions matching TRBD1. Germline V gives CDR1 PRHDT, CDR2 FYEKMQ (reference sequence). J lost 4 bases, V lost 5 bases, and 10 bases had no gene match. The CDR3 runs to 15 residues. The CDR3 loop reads CASSTRRQGPYEQYF. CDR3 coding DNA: TGTGCCAGCAGCACTAGGCGACAGGGGCCTTACGAGCAGTACTTC.

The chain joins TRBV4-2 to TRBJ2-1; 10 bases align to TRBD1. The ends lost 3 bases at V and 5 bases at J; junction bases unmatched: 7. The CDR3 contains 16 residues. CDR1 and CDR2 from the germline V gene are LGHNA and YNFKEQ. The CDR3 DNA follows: TGTGCCAGCAGCCATGAGGGACAGGGGATCAACAATGAGCAGTTCTTC. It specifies CASSHEGQGINNEQFF.

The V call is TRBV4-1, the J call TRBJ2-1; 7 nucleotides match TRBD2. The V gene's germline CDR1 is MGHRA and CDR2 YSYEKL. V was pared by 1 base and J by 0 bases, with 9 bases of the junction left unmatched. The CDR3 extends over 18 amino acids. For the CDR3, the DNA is TGCGCCAGCAGCCAAGGGACCGGGACTACGAGCTCCTACAATGAGCAGTTCTTC. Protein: CASSQGTGTTSSYNEQFF.

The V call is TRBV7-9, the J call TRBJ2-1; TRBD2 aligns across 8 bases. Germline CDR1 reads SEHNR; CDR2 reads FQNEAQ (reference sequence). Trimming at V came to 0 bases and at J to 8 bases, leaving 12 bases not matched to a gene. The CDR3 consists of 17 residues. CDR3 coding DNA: TGTGCCAGCAGCTTAGCGTTATTAGCGGGGCTGGGCGATGAGCAGTTCTTC. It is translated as CASSLALLAGLGDEQFF.

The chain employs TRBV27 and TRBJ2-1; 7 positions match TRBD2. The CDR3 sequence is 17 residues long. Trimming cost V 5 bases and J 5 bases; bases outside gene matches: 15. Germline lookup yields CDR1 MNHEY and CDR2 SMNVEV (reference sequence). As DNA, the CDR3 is TGTGCCAGCAGTCAGGGTTCAGTGGGAGGGCCCCACAATGAGCAGTTCTTC. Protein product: CASSQGSVGGPHNEQFF.